This T cell receptor beta chain appears in the sequencing data of a study of T cell responses to AZD1222 COVID-19 vaccine. Study observations and caveats: The study reported that nearly half of spike-specific TCRs target unmutated variant regions. Just a handful of AZD1222 recipients tested seropositive at baseline. Among the donors, most were white British and more were female, and clonal diversity was possibly underestimated. Spike-specific TCR breadth and depth both grew after two AZD1222 doses.

As regards this clone: Antigen specificity is unknown.

Clones were sequenced by immunoSEQ multiplex PCR, and TCRdb holds only the in-frame ones, with some missing. The sample holds some 190,000 clones; roughly 94% are singletons and the top ten take around 1.5%. The receptor's source is an adult who received the MenACWY meningococcal vaccine as a control. The specimen comprised peripheral blood, sampled 28 days after the second dose of the MenACWY control vaccine.

The CDR3 loop reads CASSLLPGGHEQYF. CDR3 coding DNA: TGCGCCAGCAGCCTGCTCCCAGGGGGTCACGAGCAGTACTTC. The chain uses TRBV4-1 and TRBJ2-7; TRBD1 matches at 7 bases. The CDR3 extends over 14 amino acids. V shed 4 bases, J shed 5 bases, and the junction held 8 bases outside the gene matches. The germline CDR1 and CDR2 sequences are MGHRA and YSYEKL.